The rows below give T cell receptor beta chains drawn from one sample of a study of T cell repertoires in cytomegalovirus infection. Each CDR3 protein is one row after TCRdb ran MiXCR on the reads. The sample records roughly 250,000 distinct CDR3 sequences, around an eighth being singletons. Sequences were obtained from PBMCs. These receptors were obtained from a human donor in good health (CMV status not recorded). Some clones in this sample may be carry-over from other donors' samples. The CDR3 runs from the conserved cysteine through the conserved F or W. The order of the fields is D gene, J gene, V gene, clone size, CDR3 DNA, CDR3 protein. A D gene is named only where the DNA matches it firmly. Size values are once, few and many counts, or a class for expanded clones, and some rows have none.

>-|TRBJ2-1|TRBV14|-
TGTGCCAGCAGCCAAGAGGCCAAGCAGCGGCAGTTCTTC
CASSQEAKQRQFF
>-|TRBJ2-1|TRBV28|many
TGTGCCAGCAGTGTGAGAGCAGAGTACAATGAGCAGTTCTTC
CASSVRAEYNEQFF
>TRBD1|TRBJ2-7|TRBV7-8|many
TGTGCCAGCAGCCGTACACAGGGGTTAGCCTACGAGCAGTACTTC
CASSRTQGLAYEQYF
>-|TRBJ2-6|TRBV7-3|many
TGTGCCAGCAGCTTAAATCGGCTCTCTGGGGCCAACGTCCTGACTTTC
CASSLNRLSGANVLTF
>TRBD1|TRBJ2-6|TRBV20-1|-
TGCAGTGCTCCCCACCGGACAGGTCCTACTGGGGCCAACGTCCTGACTTTC
CSAPHRTGPTGANVLTF
>-|TRBJ2-5|TRBV7-2|-
TGTGCCAGCAGCTCGCCCGGGACTCAAGAGACCCAGCACTTC
CASSSPGTQETQHF
>-|TRBJ2-2|TRBV29-1|many
TGCAGCGTAGTAGGGTCCCTCACTGGGGAGCTGTTTTTT
CSVVGSLTGELFF
>-|TRBJ1-2|TRBV28|many
-
CASSFGDGVPDYGYTF
>TRBD2|TRBJ2-7|TRBV7-2|many
TGTGCCAGCAGCTCTCGACCGGGAGGAGACGAGCAGTACTTC
CASSSRPGGDEQYF
>-|TRBJ1-5|TRBV6-2/TRBV6-3|-
TGTGCCAGGGGACCCGAGCGGGAGCGGCGTCAGCCCCAGCATTTT
CARGPERERRQPQHF
>TRBD1|TRBJ1-2|TRBV7-9|many
TGTGCCAGCAGCCAGACCGGGACAGGGAACTATGGCTACACCTTC
CASSQTGTGNYGYTF
>-|TRBJ1-6|TRBV20-1|few
TGCAGTGCTAGAGATGGGTCAGGGCCCTCGAATTCACCCCTCCACTTT
CSARDGSGPSNSPLHF
>-|TRBJ2-5|TRBV20-1|-
TGCAGTGCTTTCCCAGGGGGGCTGGAGACCCAGTACTTC
CSAFPGGLETQYF
>-|TRBJ1-2|TRBV5-6|few
TGTGCCAGCAGCTTGGAAAGGGGTGGCGGCTACACCTTC
CASSLERGGGYTF
>-|TRBJ2-5|TRBV29-1|-
TGCAGCGCCCGGAAGGGAGAAGAGACCCAGTACTTC
CSARKGEETQYF
>-|TRBJ2-1|TRBV7-7|many
TGTGCCAGCAGCTTCTCACAGTACAATGAGCAGTTCTTC
CASSFSQYNEQFF
>TRBD1|TRBJ2-5|TRBV5-6|few
TGTGCCAGCAGCCAGGACAGGGGGAGAGTGGAGACCCAGTACTTC
CASSQDRGRVETQYF
>TRBD1|TRBJ2-7|TRBV7-2|many
TGTGCCAGCAGCTTATCGGGGACAGGGATGGCCTACGAGCAGTACTTC
CASSLSGTGMAYEQYF
>TRBD1|TRBJ1-4|TRBV25-1|many
TGTGCCAGCAGTGAAGGACAGGGACATGAAAAACTGTTTTTT
CASSEGQGHEKLFF
>-|TRBJ2-1|TRBV28|many
TGTGCCAGCAGCTTAGGTGGGAGTTACAATGAGCAGTTCTTC
CASSLGGSYNEQFF
>-|TRBJ1-5|TRBV7-2|many
TGTGCCAGCAGCCAAGACGGGGGGAGCAATCAGCCCCAGCATTTT
CASSQDGGSNQPQHF
>-|TRBJ2-7|TRBV7-9|many
TGTGCCAGCAGCTTAGTGGGGGAAACCTACGAGCAGTACTTC
CASSLVGETYEQYF
>-|TRBJ2-3|TRBV5-6|few
TGTGCCAGCAGCCCCGTCCGGGGTGGGTCAGATACGCAGTATTTT
CASSPVRGGSDTQYF
>-|TRBJ2-5|TRBV6-2/TRBV6-3|many
TGTGCCAGCAGTTACGGCAGGCCCTCACAAGAGACCCAGTACTTC
CASSYGRPSQETQYF
>-|TRBJ1-5|TRBV6-6|once
TGTGCCAGCAGTAACTCGGGCCGGGCGGGAAGTCAGCCCCAGCATTTT
CASSNSGRAGSQPQHF
>TRBD2|TRBJ2-7|TRBV15|few
TGTGCCACCAGCAGAGAGAAGCGGGAGCACGACGAGCAGTACTTC
CATSREKREHDEQYF
>-|TRBJ1-1|TRBV20-1|few
TGCAGTGCTAGATCCCTACGTACAGGGAACACTGAAGCTTTCTTT
CSARSLRTGNTEAFF
>TRBD1|TRBJ1-1|TRBV11-1|many
TGTGCCAGCAGCTTCAGGGGGCGGAGGACTGAAGCTTTCTTT
CASSFRGRRTEAFF
>-|TRBJ2-2|TRBV7-9|few
TGTGCCAGCAGCGTCGGACACCCGAACACCGGGGAGCTGTTTTTT
CASSVGHPNTGELFF
>-|TRBJ2-5|TRBV28|-
TGTGCCAGCAGTTTGCTTCAAGAGACCCAGTACTTC
CASSLLQETQYF
>-|TRBJ1-2|TRBV5-1|few
TGCGCCAGCACTATTGGGGGCCCAAACTATGGCTACACCTTC
CASTIGGPNYGYTF
>TRBD2|TRBJ2-7|TRBV5-6|many
TGTGCCAGCAGCTTTTTTTCCCCCTCTGGGACTAGCGGGAGTTACGAGCAGTACTTC
CASSFFSPSGTSGSYEQYF
>TRBD2|TRBJ2-1|TRBV9|-
TGTGCCAGCAGCGTAGAGAGTAAGGGACTAGCGGTTTTCAATGAGCAGTTCTTC
CASSVESKGLAVFNEQFF
>TRBD2|TRBJ2-5|TRBV15|-
TGTGCCACCAGCCAATTAGCGGGGCGAGGGACCCAGTACTTC
CATSQLAGRGTQYF
>-|TRBJ1-2|TRBV19|many
TGTGCCAGTACCCCGGACGGCCACTATGGCTACACCTTC
CASTPDGHYGYTF
>TRBD2|TRBJ2-2|TRBV28|many
TGTGCCAGCGGCCCTCCCTCTGAAGCGGGATTAACCGGGGAGCTGTTTTTT
CASGPPSEAGLTGELFF
>TRBD1|TRBJ2-7|TRBV6-1|many
TGTGCCACCGAGGGGGACAGATCATCCTACGAGCAGTACTTC
CATEGDRSSYEQYF
>-|TRBJ2-3|TRBV6-6|few
TGTGCCAGCAGCCGCCCGGGAGAAGGAGGACCGCAGTATTTT
CASSRPGEGGPQYF
>-|TRBJ2-3|TRBV7-3|many
TGTGCCAGCAGCTTACAAGGTGGCACAGATACGCAGTATTTT
CASSLQGGTDTQYF
>TRBD2|TRBJ2-2|TRBV20-1|few
TGCAGTGCTAGAGATCAGGGTAGCGGGCCGAACACCGGGGAGCTGTTTTTT
CSARDQGSGPNTGELFF
>TRBD2|TRBJ2-1|TRBV7-2|many
TGTGCCAGCAGCTTTCGGACTAGCGGGTTCAAACGGGATGAGCAGTTCTTC
CASSFRTSGFKRDEQFF
>TRBD1|TRBJ2-7|TRBV29-1|few
TGCAGCGTTGAAGGACAGGGCCATTACGAGCAGTACTTC
CSVEGQGHYEQYF
>-|TRBJ1-5|TRBV7-9|many
TGTGCCAGCAGCTTAGGTGGGGAGAGTGGCAATCAGCCCCAGCATTTT
CASSLGGESGNQPQHF
>-|TRBJ1-3|TRBV7-2|many
TGTGCCAGCAGCTTTACAGGGTCTGGAAACACCATATATTTT
CASSFTGSGNTIYF
>-|TRBJ2-7|TRBV12-3/TRBV12-4|few
TGTGCCAGCAGTTTATGGAGGGGGCTAGACGAGCAGTACTTC
CASSLWRGLDEQYF
>-|TRBJ1-1|TRBV28|many
TGTGCCAGCAGTCTGCCGGACAGATACACTGAAGCTTTCTTT
CASSLPDRYTEAFF
>-|TRBJ2-1|TRBV7-7|many
TGTGCCAGCAGCCCTCACCCTGGCAATGAGCAGTTCTTC
CASSPHPGNEQFF
>TRBD1|TRBJ2-1|TRBV6-1|many
TGTGCCAGCAGTGGAGCGACAGGGGGCAGTGAGCAGTTCTTC
CASSGATGGSEQFF
>-|TRBJ2-1|TRBV5-6|many
TGTGCCAGCAGCTTGAGAGCAGGACGAGGAAACAATGAGCAGTTCTTC
CASSLRAGRGNNEQFF
>TRBD2|TRBJ2-7|TRBV19|-
TGTGCCAGTAACAGGGCGGCGGGGGGCTCCTACGAGCAGTACTTC
CASNRAAGGSYEQYF
>TRBD1|TRBJ1-2|TRBV6-2/TRBV6-3|-
TGTGCCAGCAGTTACTGGGAGGACAGGAGCTCCTCTAACTATGGCTACACCTTC
CASSYWEDRSSSNYGYTF
>-|TRBJ2-2|TRBV6-2/TRBV6-3|-
TGTGCCAGCAGTTACGATGCAGAGGGGGAGCTGTTTTTT
CASSYDAEGELFF
>-|TRBJ2-5|TRBV7-2|many
TGTGCCAGCAGACTACCGGGACAAAGAGAGACCCAGTACTTC
CASRLPGQRETQYF
>TRBD2|TRBJ2-5|TRBV28|many
TGTGCCAGCACCCTACCGGGACTAGCGGGAGGCGGATGGGAAGAGACCCAGTACTTC
CASTLPGLAGGGWEETQYF
>-|TRBJ2-7|TRBV5-6|-
TGTGCCAGCAGCTCCTTAGGTTACTCCTACGAGCAGTACTTC
CASSSLGYSYEQYF
>-|TRBJ2-6|TRBV19|many
TGTGCCAGTAGTCCCCACACCGACTCTGGGGCCAACGTCCTGACTTTC
CASSPHTDSGANVLTF
>TRBD1|TRBJ2-1|TRBV6-5|many
TGTGCCAGCAGTTACGGGTCGGGGGGGACAGGGGTAAACAATGAGCAGTTCTTC
CASSYGSGGTGVNNEQFF
>-|TRBJ1-2|TRBV19|many
TGTGCCAGTAGTCGGGGACGAAATAACTATGGCTACACCTTC
CASSRGRNNYGYTF
>TRBD1|TRBJ2-1|TRBV7-8|many
TGTGCCAGCAGCTCCAGGGGGTCCTTACCTCACAATGAGCAGTTCTTC
CASSSRGSLPHNEQFF
>TRBD1|TRBJ1-5|TRBV30|-
TGTGCCTGGAACCAGGGGCAGGGGGCTGGCCAGCCCCAGCATTTT
CAWNQGQGAGQPQHF